Presented here are 26 T cell receptor beta chains from one specimen sequenced in a study of CXCR3-negative and CXCR3-positive naive CD8 T cells. All TRB cDNA libraries came from 5' RACE performed with UMI labels. TCRdb re-called the 5' RACE reads, yielding one record per CDR3 amino acid sequence without DNA. This repertoire comprises about 130,000 distinct CDR3 sequences; its ten largest clones make up 0.49%. Sequencing was done on a sample of naive CXCR3- CD8+ T cells from blood. Subset meaning: CD45RO-CCR7+CD27+CD95- naive CD8+ T cells lacking CXCR3 (TNR3-). These receptors were collected from a human donor in good health. Some clones in this sample may be carry-over from other donors' samples.

This chain connects TRBV20-1 to TRBJ2-1. CDR1 is DFQATT, CDR2 SNEGSKA, per germline (reference sequence). This CDR3 comprises 17 residues. CDR3 amino acids: CSAIWGGGRITYNEQFF.

The V call is TRBV29-1, the J call TRBJ2-3; TCRdb outputs TRBD2, but without DNA this stays unchecked. Germline V gene sequence: CDR1 SQVTM, CDR2 ANQGSEA. This CDR3 spans 17 amino acids. The CDR3 here is CSVEGGRSMSSTDTQYF.

J is TRBJ2-7 and V is TRBV4-1; the D call of TRBD1 rests on TCRdb alone, since no DNA is present to check it. The length of the CDR3 is 13 residues. The germline V gene encodes CDR1 MGHRA and CDR2 YSYEKL. CDR3 region: CASSQVGVFEQYF.

V gene TRBV5-1 combines with J gene TRBJ2-5; as DNA is missing, the TRBD2 call by TCRdb cannot be tested. The germline V gene encodes CDR1 SGHRS and CDR2 YFSETQ. CDR3 length: 17 amino acids. This CDR3 is CASSLEDTSEISETQYF.

The genes are TRBV9 and TRBJ2-5; TCRdb's D gene call, TRBD1, goes unchecked for lack of DNA. This CDR3 is built from 14 residues. The germline V gene has CDR1 SGDLS and CDR2 YYNGEE. The CDR3 sequence is CASSPPGEGETQYF.

The V and J genes are TRBV29-1 and TRBJ2-5; without DNA, the TCRdb call of TRBD1 cannot be checked. The length of the CDR3 is 17 residues. Germline CDR1 reads SQVTM; CDR2 reads ANQGSEA. The CDR3: CSVELFLLGTEQETQYF.

V is TRBV21-1 and J is TRBJ2-7; TCRdb designates TRBD2, a call that cannot be tested without DNA. TRBV21-1 constitutes a pseudogene. The CDR3 extends over 21 amino acids. The CDR3 region is CASSKERLVEREGGSSYEQYF.

CDR3 protein: CSARLAAPYNEQFF. The chain carries TRBV20-1 and TRBJ2-1. The CDR3 contains 14 residues. The germline V gene encodes CDR1 DFQATT and CDR2 SNEGSKA (reference sequence).

This chain joins TRBV19 and TRBJ2-5; TCRdb's D gene call, TRBD2, goes unchecked for lack of DNA. CDR1 LNHDA and CDR2 SQIVND come from the germline V gene (reference sequence). The CDR3 contains 15 residues. CDR3 region: CASSTGTNFQETQYF. Based on the CDR3 plus reference TRBV19 and TRBJ2-5, the full variable domain is DGGITQSPKYLFRKEGQNVTLSCEQNLNHDAMYWYRQDPGQGLRLIYYSQIVNDFQKGDIAEGYSVSREKKESFPLTVTSAQKNPTAFYLCASSTGTNFQETQYFGPGTRLLVL.

V usage is TRBV29-1 and J usage is TRBJ2-7; absent DNA, TCRdb's TRBD1 call cannot be checked. The CDR3 extends over 14 amino acids. Germline CDR1 SQVTM, CDR2 ANQGSEA. The CDR3 region is CSVLETGGSYEQYF.

The chain joins TRBV29-1 to TRBJ2-1; the D call of TRBD1 rests on TCRdb alone, since no DNA is present to check it. This CDR3 is 20 amino acids long. CDR1 and CDR2 (germline): SQVTM, ANQGSEA. The CDR3 protein is CSVEDPPGTGGQSSYNEQFF.

The genes are TRBV29-1 and TRBJ2-7; TCRdb reports TRBD2, a call that lacks DNA to check it against. CDR1 SQVTM and CDR2 ANQGSEA come from the germline V gene. CDR3 length equals 12 residues. CDR3 residues: CSVERAGDEQYF.

The rearrangement links TRBV7-2 to TRBJ2-7. Germline V gene sequence: CDR1 SGHTA, CDR2 FQGNSA. The CDR3 runs 14 residues. CDR3 sequence: CASSLSLALHEQYF.

The chain recombines TRBV9 with TRBJ2-1; lacking DNA, the TRBD2 call made by TCRdb goes unchecked. The CDR3 has 16 amino acids. Per germline, CDR1 SGDLS and CDR2 YYNGEE. CDR3: CASSPALAGVYNEQFF.

The rearrangement links TRBV29-1 to TRBJ1-1; the TRBD1 assignment by TCRdb is unverifiable without DNA. The CDR3 sequence is 13 residues long. CDR1 SQVTM and CDR2 ANQGSEA come from the germline V gene. CDR3 region: CSVFGQGNTEAFF.

The chain couples TRBV14 to TRBJ2-2. Germline lookup yields CDR1 SGHDN and CDR2 FVKESK. This CDR3 spans 16 amino acids. CDR3 region: CASSQGPEANTGELFF.

The chain couples TRBV7-3 to TRBJ2-3; TCRdb calls TRBD2, which cannot be checked without DNA. This CDR3 has 15 amino acids. The germline gives CDR1 SGHTA, CDR2 FQGTGA. The CDR3 sequence: CASSSSGGLTDTQYF.

The chain couples TRBV28 to TRBJ2-7; the D gene TCRdb calls, TRBD1, cannot be checked with no DNA. The V gene's germline CDR1 is MDHEN and CDR2 SYDVKM. The CDR3 runs 12 residues. The CDR3 spells CASSSGWYEQYF.

The V and J genes are TRBV7-2 and TRBJ2-1; TCRdb outputs TRBD1, but without DNA this stays unchecked. CDR1 is SGHTA, CDR2 FQGNSA, per germline. The CDR3 has 14 residues. The CDR3 protein is CASSLAGTGIEQFF. Complete variable domain (other parts from reference TRBV7-2 and TRBJ2-1): GAGVSQSPSNKVTEKGKDVELRCDPISGHTALYWYRQSLGQGLEFLIYFQGNSAPDKSGLPSDRFSAERTGGSVSTLTIQRTQQEDSAVYLCASSLAGTGIEQFFGPGTRLTVL.

This chain connects TRBV6-1 to TRBJ2-7; TCRdb designates TRBD1, a call that cannot be tested without DNA. The V gene's germline CDR1 is MNHNS and CDR2 SASEGT. The CDR3 totals 12 residues. This CDR3 is CASSGRTDEQYF.

The J gene is TRBJ2-7, the V gene TRBV12-3 or TRBV12-4. This CDR3 spans 13 amino acids. The CDR3 sequence: CASSLVNGYEQYF.

V gene TRBV10-3 combines with J gene TRBJ2-1. Germline V CDR1 and CDR2: ENHRY, SYGVKD. The CDR3 loop spans 13 amino acids. CDR3 sequence reads: CAISESGNNEQFF.

The CDR3 loop reads CASRGVWEGTSNEKLFF. This chain links TRBV28 with TRBJ1-4. The germline V gene has CDR1 MDHEN and CDR2 SYDVKM. The CDR3 runs 17 residues.

This chain links TRBV28 with TRBJ2-1; lacking DNA, the TRBD2 call made by TCRdb goes unchecked. The CDR3 spans 15 residues. The V gene's germline CDR1 is MDHEN and CDR2 SYDVKM. The CDR3 protein is CASTYRLASYNEQFF.

The chain is built from TRBV6-2 or TRBV6-3 and TRBJ2-3; TCRdb's D gene call, TRBD1, goes unchecked for lack of DNA. Germline loops: CDR1 MNHEY, CDR2 SVGEGT. The CDR3 sequence is 13 residues long. CDR3 sequence reads: CASRGTAQDTQYF.

CDR3 amino acids: CASSQSPVGKDEQYF. The chain is built from TRBV4-3 and TRBJ2-7; no DNA is available, so the TRBD2 call from TCRdb remains unchecked. CDR3 size: 15 residues. Germline CDR1 and CDR2: LGHNA and YSLEER.